This entry concerns a single TCR beta chain. Antigen specificity is unknown. The table came from immunoSEQ multiplex PCR; TCRdb's copy has only in-frame clones and leaves some out. The sample consists of around 190,000 clones, under 95% of them appearing once. This sample was taken from a study of T cell responses to AZD1222 COVID-19 vaccine. Study-wide findings and caveats: Only 6 or 7 individuals given AZD1222 were seropositive at baseline. Vaccination with two AZD1222 doses was followed by a rise in Spike-specific TCR breadth and depth. Dominant CD4 TCR responses targeted spike regions 160-218 and 743-854.

Here the sequenced sample was peripheral blood, taken 28 days after the second AZD1222 dose. This receptor was obtained from an adult who received the AZD1222 COVID-19 vaccine.

CDR3 sequence: CASSLDFGTDTQYF. CDR3 sequence (DNA): TGTGCCAGCAGCTTAGACTTCGGCACAGATACGCAGTATTTT. This chain connects TRBV5-4 to TRBJ2-3; D is undetermined. This CDR3 has 14 residues. Germline V gene data show CDR1 as SGHNT and CDR2 as YYREEE (reference sequence). V lost 2 bases and J lost 1, with 8 bases in between.